This TCR beta chain originates from a study of T cell responses to AZD1222 COVID-19 vaccine. Germline loops: CDR1 GTSNPN, CDR2 SVGIG (reference sequence). The CDR3 spans 15 residues. The trim removed 0 bases at V and 2 bases at J, leaving 5 bases unmatched. Study results and caveats: Unmutated variant regions reportedly attract nearly half of all spike-specific TCRs.

Regarding this clone: Its antigen is still unknown.

The protocol was immunoSEQ multiplex PCR, while the TCRdb copy is restricted to in-frame clones and leaves out a portion. The repertoire consists of roughly 120,000 clones, with 85% to 95% occurring once and the leading ten covering around 7.8%. The chain joins TRBV30 to TRBJ2-3; 7 bases are shared with TRBD2. Sequenced here: peripheral blood, sampled on day 0 of AZD1222 vaccination. The clonotype comes from an adult in good health. CDR3 nucleotides: TGTGCCTGGAGTGTGCTAGCGGCGGTCACAGATACGCAGTATTTT. The encoded protein is CAWSVLAAVTDTQYF.